This TCR beta chain was sequenced during a study of control samples from healthy donors and cancer patients. J was trimmed by 6 bases and V by 2 bases; bases with no gene match: 11. CDR3 length: 16 amino acids. The germline CDR1 and CDR2 sequences are KGHSH and LQKENI. Generated by immunoSEQ multiplex PCR, the TCRdb table keeps only in-frame clones and is missing some. The sample shows 45,000 to 60,000 clones, roughly 87% of them seen only once. Sequences were obtained from PBMCs. This clonotype was obtained from a man aged 55 to 70 with head and neck cancer. The chain uses TRBV18 and TRBJ2-7; 9 bases match TRBD1. CDR3 sequence: CASSPEATGGAGEQYF. DNA for the CDR3: TGTGCCAGCTCACCAGAAGCTACAGGGGGCGCGGGCGAGCAGTACTTC. Full variable domain (outside the CDR3, taken from reference TRBV18 and TRBJ2-7): NAGVMQNPRHLVRRRGQEARLRCSPMKGHSHVYWYRQLPEEGLKFMVYLQKENIIDESGMPKERFSAEFPKEGPSILRIQQVVRGDSAAYFCASSPEATGGAGEQYFGPGTRLTVT.